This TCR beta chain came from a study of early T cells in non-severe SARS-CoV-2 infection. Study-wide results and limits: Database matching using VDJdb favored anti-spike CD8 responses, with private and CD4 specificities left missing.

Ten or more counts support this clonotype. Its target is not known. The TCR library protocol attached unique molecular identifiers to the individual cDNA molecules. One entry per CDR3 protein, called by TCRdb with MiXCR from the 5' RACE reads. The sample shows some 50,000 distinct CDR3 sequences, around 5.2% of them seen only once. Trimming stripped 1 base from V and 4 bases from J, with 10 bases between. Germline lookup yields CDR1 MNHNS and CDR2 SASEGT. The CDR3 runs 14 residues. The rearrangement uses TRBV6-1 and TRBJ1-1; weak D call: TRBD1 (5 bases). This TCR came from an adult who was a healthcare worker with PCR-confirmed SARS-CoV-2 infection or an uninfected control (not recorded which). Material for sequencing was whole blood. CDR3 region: CASSEGGGSTEAFF. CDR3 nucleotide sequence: TGTGCCAGCAGTGAAGGTGGGGGGTCCACTGAAGCTTTCTTT.